This T cell receptor beta chain came from a study of PD-L1 blockade in urothelial cancer. Study context: Patients went on atezolizumab in about 2014, receiving 1,200 mg intravenously every 3 weeks. Treatment start was followed by blood analysis at 3 weeks (second dose) and again at 6 weeks.

The CDR3 spans 13 residues. CDR1 is MDHEN, CDR2 SYDVKM, per germline. Trimming cost V 6 bases and J 6 bases, with 15 bases left between them. Assay used: immunoSEQ multiplex PCR; TCRdb lists only in-frame clones, some missing. The sample has about 130,000 clones, approximately 88% seen once; the top ten hold roughly 3.5%. This clone is a singleton in its sample. Sample time point: pretreatment peripheral blood. The chain couples TRBV28 to TRBJ2-7; D is uncertain. Sequencing used PBMCs, obtained around atezolizumab (anti-PD-L1) treatment. The source is a man in his forties or fifties with urothelial cancer. CDR3 bases: TGTGCCAGCAGACCATTACCGGGTTTCGAGCAGTACTTC. This translates into CASRPLPGFEQYF.